This TCR beta chain was recovered during a study of CD8+CD57+ T cells in acquired aplastic anemia. Study in general: Sorted cells (CD4+ and CD8+) yielded DNA amounts that averaged about 3.1 ug. Among healthy donors, CD4+ cells averaged around 10 million reads.

To note about this clonotype: The antigen remains undetermined.

Overall study findings and caveats: Fewer than 30 shared CD8+ CDR3s appeared highly expressed within patients' immunodominant clones. Patients and healthy controls showed no significant CD8+ Simpson's diversity difference.

For CDR3 and TCR beta VDJ profiling, genomic DNA was the template used. TCRdb called the reads again in MiXCR, with one record for every CDR3 protein. This table has over 200,000 distinct CDR3 sequences, about 59% appearing once. Per the germline V gene, CDR1 is SGDLS and CDR2 is YYNGEE. The V segment lost 4 bases and the J segment 1 base; nucleotides outside the gene matches: 7. This CDR3 is 17 amino acids long. The sample was sorted CD4+, CD8+, or CD8+CD57+ T cells (not recorded which) from PBMCs. The receptor's source is a human donor in good health. V gene TRBV9 combines with J gene TRBJ2-3; 12 positions match TRBD2. The CDR3 region has the DNA TGTGCCAGCAGCCTATTACTAGCGGGAGGAGGCACAGATACGCAGTATTTT. This gives the protein CASSLLLAGGGTDTQYF.